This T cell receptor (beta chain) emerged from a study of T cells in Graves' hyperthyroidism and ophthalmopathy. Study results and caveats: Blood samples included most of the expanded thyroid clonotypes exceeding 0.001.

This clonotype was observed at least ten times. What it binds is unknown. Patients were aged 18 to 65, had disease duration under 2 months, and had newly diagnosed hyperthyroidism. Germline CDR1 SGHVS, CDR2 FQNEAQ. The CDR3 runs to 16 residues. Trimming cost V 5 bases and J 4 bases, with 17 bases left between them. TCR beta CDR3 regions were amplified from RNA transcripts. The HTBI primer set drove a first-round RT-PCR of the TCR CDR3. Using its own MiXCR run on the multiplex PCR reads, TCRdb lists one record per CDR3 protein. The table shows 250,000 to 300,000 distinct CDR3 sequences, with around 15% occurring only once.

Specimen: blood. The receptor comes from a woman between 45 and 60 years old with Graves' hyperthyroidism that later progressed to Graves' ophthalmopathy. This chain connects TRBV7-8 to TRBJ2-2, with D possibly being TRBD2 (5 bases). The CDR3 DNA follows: TGTGCCAGCAGCCCCCGAAGTGGCGCGGGCACCGGGGAGCTGTTTTTT. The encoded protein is CASSPRSGAGTGELFF.